One and the same sample provided the 16 T cell receptor beta chains below, sequenced in a study of regulatory T cells in long-lasting Graves disease. To make TCR beta libraries, researchers used iRepertoire HTBI primers and Arm-PCR of CDR3 regions. TCRdb re-called the multiplex PCR reads through MiXCR, storing one row per CDR3 protein. The table lists about 340,000 distinct CDR3 sequences, about 20% of them singletons. As for time point: persistent/refractory GD, antithyroid drugs over 5 years with positive TRAb. RNA extracted from PBMCs served as the sequencing template. The sequences come from peripheral blood mononuclear cells (PBMCs), collected when the disease was refractory, from a patient treated with antithyroid drugs. Receptor source: a female donor with Graves disease.

This clonotype was observed many times. The V and J genes are TRBV6-1 and TRBJ2-5; TRBD1 matches 7 bases. Germline CDR1 and CDR2: MNHNS and SASEGT. The CDR3 totals 12 residues. Trimming cost V 9 bases and J 5 bases; bases outside gene matches: 6. The DNA of the CDR3 is TGTGCCAGTACAGGGGTTCTGGAGACCCAGTACTTC. Its translation is CASTGVLETQYF.

This clonotype has a count of ten or more. The V and J genes are TRBV2 and TRBJ1-6; tentatively, D is TRBD1 (5 bases). The V gene's germline CDR1 is SNHLY and CDR2 FYNNEI. V dropped 7 bases and J dropped 5 bases, with 12 bases sitting between them. The CDR3 runs to 14 residues. CDR3: CASNAGGDNSPLHF. As DNA, the CDR3 is TGTGCCAGCAACGCGGGGGGGGATAATTCACCCCTCCACTTT. The full variable domain, completed using reference TRBV2 and TRBJ1-6, is EPEVTQTPSHQVTQMGQEVILRCVPISNHLYFYWYRQILGQKVEFLVSFYNNEISEKSEIFDDQFSVERPDGSNFTLKIRSTKLEDSAMYFCASNAGGDNSPLHFGNGTRLTVT.

This clonotype was detected only a few times. The chain couples TRBV3-1 to TRBJ1-5, with 8 bases matching TRBD1. Germline trimming cut 5 bases from V and 1 base from J; bases unmatched to any gene: 4. The CDR3 is 15 amino acids. Germline loops: CDR1 LGHDT, CDR2 YNNKEL (reference sequence). CDR3 sequence (DNA): TGTGCCAGCAGCAAAACAGGGGGGAGCAATCAGCCCCAGCATTTT. Amino acids: CASSKTGGSNQPQHF.

The J gene is TRBJ2-1, the V gene TRBV7-6; a weak D match, TRBD2 (5 bases). Trimming left V 5 bases short and J 4 bases short, with 18 bases between. The CDR3 length is 16 residues. Germline-derived CDR1 and CDR2 are SGHVS and FNYEAQ. This CDR3 is CASSPWRGRDYNEQFF. The DNA of the CDR3 is TGTGCCAGCAGCCCCTGGAGAGGCCGGGATTACAATGAGCAGTTCTTC.

This clonotype was seen at least ten times. The chain is built from TRBV6-2 or TRBV6-3 and TRBJ1-1; TRBD1 is a possible D gene (6 bases). Trimming removed 0 bases from V and 2 bases from J, with 7 bases in between. CDR1 is MNHEY and CDR2 is SVGEGT in the germline V gene. The CDR3 has 14 residues. Here the CDR3 DNA reads TGTGCCAGCAGTTACTCGGGACACAACACTGAAGCTTTCTTT. Protein product: CASSYSGHNTEAFF.

This clonotype occurred many times. V is TRBV7-2 and J is TRBJ1-4; 7 nucleotides line up with TRBD1. After removal of 4 bases from V and 8 bases from J, the junction contained 7 bases not matched to a gene. The V gene's germline CDR1 is SGHTA and CDR2 FQGNSA. The CDR3 is made up of 14 amino acids. CDR3: CASSYLRDREKLFF. CDR3 nucleotides: TGTGCCAGCAGCTACCTCCGGGACAGAGAAAAACTGTTTTTT.

Comment on this clonotype: One end of the junction is discordant with germline, which a read error may explain. V is TRBV20-1 and J is TRBJ1-4, with D uncertain. The V gene's germline CDR1 is DFQATT and CDR2 SNEGSKA (reference sequence). This CDR3 has 13 residues. Here the CDR3 DNA reads TGCAGTGCCAGAGCGGGCCGCAATGAAAAACTGTTTTTT. Protein product: CSARAGRNEKLFF.

This clonotype was counted many times. The genes are TRBV6-1 and TRBJ1-1, with D tentatively TRBD1 (6 bases). The CDR3 has 13 amino acids. Germline assignment: CDR1 MNHNS and CDR2 SASEGT. Trimming removed 7 bases at V and 5 bases at J, with 14 bases between. As DNA, the CDR3 is TGTGCCAGCAAGAAGGGGGGTGGTACTGAAGCTTTCTTT. Amino acid sequence: CASKKGGGTEAFF.

This clonotype was found a few times. The chain employs TRBV20-1 and TRBJ1-1; TRBD1 aligns across 9 bases. Germline V gene sequence: CDR1 DFQATT, CDR2 SNEGSKA (reference sequence). This CDR3 spans 15 amino acids. Unmatched junction bases numbered 11, after V lost 3 bases and J lost 6 bases. The CDR3 nucleotides are TGCAGTGCTAGTTTACTCCCGGGACAGGGAGCTGAAGCTTTCTTT. Amino acid sequence: CSASLLPGQGAEAFF.

The chain is built from TRBV13 and TRBJ2-7, with TRBD1 identical over 8 bases. TRBJ2-5 matches the DNA end more closely, so the J call is doubtful. There are 13 residues in the CDR3. The V gene's germline CDR1 is PRHDT and CDR2 FYEKMQ (reference sequence). CDR3 in amino acids: CASSMDREETQYF. The CDR3 nucleotides are TGTGCCAGCAGCATGGACAGGGAAGAGACCCAGTACTTC.

This clonotype was seen a handful of times. The chain recombines TRBV6-2 or TRBV6-3 with TRBJ2-3; 10 bases align to TRBD2. The CDR3 runs 15 residues. With V trimmed by 2 bases and J by 2 bases, 1 base remained unmatched. Germline loops: CDR1 MNHEY, CDR2 SVGEGT. The CDR3 DNA is TGTGCCAGCAGTTACGGGACTAGCGACACAGATACGCAGTATTTT. Translation gives CASSYGTSDTDTQYF.

This clonotype was observed at least ten times. V is TRBV12-3 or TRBV12-4 and J is TRBJ2-7; TRBD1 agrees at 7 bases. The CDR3 runs 14 residues. J gave up 3 bases and V 4 bases, and 6 bases lay outside the gene matches. DNA for the CDR3: TGTGCCAGCAGTTCCCGGGACAGTGGCTACGAGCAGTACTTC. Translation gives CASSSRDSGYEQYF.

This clonotype showed up many times. This rearrangement joins TRBV20-1 to TRBJ2-4, with D perhaps assigned TRBD1 or TRBD2 (6 bases each). The germline V and J ends were trimmed by 6 bases and 8 bases, with 14 bases remaining between them. Germline V lookup: CDR1 DFQATT, CDR2 SNEGSKA (reference sequence). CDR3 size: 12 residues. CDR3 DNA sequence: TGCAGTGCCGCTCAGGGGAGGCACATTCAGTACTTC. Translation gives CSAAQGRHIQYF.

This clonotype was found many times. V gene TRBV12-3 or TRBV12-4 combines with J gene TRBJ1-5, with D unresolved. The CDR3 has 14 residues. The V end lost 3 bases, the J end lost 4 bases, and 10 bases lay between the germline ends. CDR3 nucleotides: TGTGCCAGCAGTTTCGCCTCGGGGAATCAGCCCCAGCATTTT. Amino acids: CASSFASGNQPQHF.

This clonotype has ten or more counts. The CDR3 DNA is TGTGCCAGCTCACCAAGGGACCCTAGGAACACTGAAGCTTTCTTT. It translates to CASSPRDPRNTEAFF. The chain is built from TRBV18 and TRBJ1-1; D is perhaps TRBD1 (5 bases). Trimming shortened V by 2 bases and J by 1 base, and 11 bases separated the two germline ends. This CDR3 contains 15 residues. In germline, CDR1 is KGHSH, CDR2 LQKENI.

This clonotype was seen at least ten times. The CDR3: CASSFLLAGPQETQYF. The CDR3 nucleotides are TGTGCCAGCAGCTTCTTGCTAGCGGGGCCTCAAGAGACCCAGTACTTC. This chain links TRBV7-9 with TRBJ2-5; 9 bases line up with TRBD2. Per the germline V gene, CDR1 is SEHNR and CDR2 is FQNEAQ (reference sequence). V lost 3 bases, J lost 2 bases, and 7 bases stayed unmatched. The CDR3 contains 16 residues. The full variable domain, its missing parts supplied by reference TRBV7-9 and TRBJ2-5, is DTGVSQNPRHKITKRGQNVTFRCDPISEHNRLYWYRQTLGQGPEFLTYFQNEAQLEKSRLLSDRFSAERPKGSFSTLEIQRTEQGDSAMYLCASSFLLAGPQETQYFGPGTRLLVL.